One sample yielded the 17 T cell receptor beta chains listed below, sequenced in a study of T cell repertoires in cytomegalovirus infection. MiXCR was run by TCRdb on the reads, yielding one entry per CDR3 protein. The data show roughly 600,000 distinct CDR3 sequences, approximately 25% seen once. The material sequenced was CD8+ T cells from PBMCs. The receptors come from a human donor in good health (CMV status not recorded). Some clones in this sample may be carry-over from other donors' samples.

This clonotype has more than one count but fewer than ten. V is TRBV6-6 and J is TRBJ2-7, with D perhaps TRBD2 (6 bases). This CDR3 is 14 amino acids long. V lost 5 bases and J lost 2, with 13 bases in between. Germline V gene lookup returns CDR1 MNHNY and CDR2 SVGAGI (reference sequence). The CDR3 DNA reads as TGTGCCAGCAGTAATAGCGGATCTCCCTACGAGCAGTACTTC. Translation: CASSNSGSPYEQYF.

The gene calls are TRBV5-5 and TRBJ2-2; the match to TRBD2 covers 8 bases. V trimming: 0 bases; J trimming: 6 bases; junction bases outside the gene matches: 13. This CDR3 is built from 18 residues. Germline values: CDR1 SGHKS, CDR2 YYEKEE (reference sequence). The chain's CDR3 is CASSLDLDGGASAGELFF. CDR3 sequence (DNA): TGTGCCAGCAGCTTGGATTTAGACGGGGGGGCGTCGGCCGGGGAGCTGTTTTTT.

The rearrangement uses TRBV5-6 and TRBJ2-4; TRBD1 aligns across 8 bases. The length of the CDR3 is 14 residues. V gave up 3 bases and J gave up 3 bases; unmatched junction bases: 2. Germline-derived CDR1 and CDR2 are SGHDT and YYEEEE. CDR3 protein: CASSSQGVKNIQYF. Here the CDR3 DNA reads TGTGCCAGCAGCTCACAGGGGGTCAAAAACATTCAGTACTTC. Looking up the rest from reference TRBV5-6 and TRBJ2-4 gives the full variable domain: DAGVTQSPTHLIKTRGQQVTLRCSPKSGHDTVSWYQQALGQGPQFIFQYYEEEERQRGNFPDRFSGHQFPNYSSELNVNALLLGDSALYLCASSSQGVKNIQYFGAGTRLSVL.

This clonotype was counted many times. This chain joins TRBV12-5 and TRBJ1-1; tentatively, D is TRBD1 (6 bases). CDR3 length equals 16 residues. CDR1 is LGHNT and CDR2 is FRNRAP in the germline V gene. V lost 2 bases and J 2 bases, leaving 15 bases between the germline ends. DNA of the CDR3: TGTGCTAGTGGTTTGACTAGACAGGAAGCTAACACTGAAGCTTTCTTT. Translating it yields CASGLTRQEANTEAFF.

Notes on this clonotype: The junction does not match germline at one end; this may be a read error. In nucleotides, the CDR3 is TGTGCCAGCAGCACCTTCGGGACAAATGTGCAGTTCTTC. It codes for CASSTFGTNVQFF. This chain connects TRBV6-5 to TRBJ2-1; perhaps TRBD1 as D (6 bases). The germline CDR1 and CDR2 sequences are MNHEY and SVGAGI. The CDR3 loop spans 13 amino acids.

This clonotype was found a few times. V gene TRBV5-5 combines with J gene TRBJ1-2, with 8 positions matching TRBD1. The germline gives CDR1 SGHKS, CDR2 YYEKEE (reference sequence). The CDR3 runs to 13 residues. The J segment lost 6 bases and the V segment lost 6 bases, leaving 7 bases of the junction unmatched. CDR3 loop: CASIAGGGHGYTF. DNA for the CDR3: TGTGCCAGCATTGCAGGGGGCGGACATGGCTACACCTTC.

This clonotype was seen repeatedly, ten times or more. The chain combines TRBV7-2 with TRBJ1-5; 8 bases are a match to TRBD1. V lost 0 bases to trimming and J lost 9 bases; unmatched junction nucleotides: 4. The CDR3 spans 14 residues. The V gene's germline CDR1 is SGHTA and CDR2 FQGNSA. In DNA, the CDR3 is TGTGCCAGCAGCTTAGCGGGAGACAGGGGGCCCCAGCATTTT. Translated, it gives CASSLAGDRGPQHF.

This clonotype was found a few times. The gene calls are TRBV29-1 and TRBJ2-3, with 7 positions matching TRBD1. From germline, CDR1 is SQVTM and CDR2 ANQGSEA. Trimming at V came to 5 bases and at J to 4 bases, leaving 12 bases not matched to a gene. CDR3 length equals 15 residues. CDR3 DNA sequence: TGCAGCGTTTCATCGGATACAGGGGTGGCAGATACGCAGTATTTT. Protein sequence: CSVSSDTGVADTQYF.

Many counts were recorded for this clonotype. This CDR3 reads CASSFYYSGVEGMGEQFF. CDR3 in DNA: TGTGCCAGCAGTTTTTATTACAGCGGGGTAGAAGGGATGGGTGAGCAGTTCTTC. This sequence joins TRBV12-3 or TRBV12-4 and TRBJ2-1; 7 bases fit TRBD2. The V segment lost 3 bases and the J segment 9 bases; nucleotides outside the gene matches: 20. CDR3 length: 18 amino acids.

In this sample, this clonotype turned up a few times. The rearrangement links TRBV29-1 to TRBJ1-1; D is uncertain. This CDR3 is 14 amino acids long. CDR1 SQVTM and CDR2 ANQGSEA come from the germline V gene. V lost 1 base to trimming and J lost 5 bases, with 14 bases between them. The CDR3 DNA follows: TGCAGCGTTGAAGGCATCGACCGGGGAACTGAAGCTTTCTTT. Protein product: CSVEGIDRGTEAFF.

The table lists this clonotype with many counts. V and J are TRBV7-3 and TRBJ1-1; D unclear. Trimming left V 6 bases short and J 0 bases short, with 8 bases between. The germline CDR1 and CDR2 sequences are SGHTA and FQGTGA. The CDR3 runs to 13 residues. CDR3 in DNA: TGTGCCAGCAGTTTATCAGTGAACACTGAAGCTTTCTTT. Translation gives CASSLSVNTEAFF.

A word on this clonotype: An end of the junction differs from the germline gene, which may be a read error. The chain combines TRBV27 with TRBJ2-1; TRBD2 might be the D (6 bases). The germline V gene encodes CDR1 MNHEY and CDR2 SMNVEV (reference sequence). The CDR3 sequence is 14 residues long. CDR3 residues: CASSFGDVRREQLF. In DNA form, the CDR3 reads TGTGCCAGCAGTTTCGGGGACGTCCGGAGGGAGCAGCTCTTC.

The V gene is TRBV7-3, the J gene TRBJ1-1; 7 bases agree with TRBD1. The CDR3 is made up of 16 amino acids. Germline V gene data show CDR1 as SGHTA and CDR2 as FQGTGA. After removal of 1 base from V and 0 bases from J, the junction contained 5 bases not matched to a gene. The CDR3 coding sequence is TGTGCCAGCAGCTTAAATTCCGGACAGGTGAACACTGAAGCTTTCTTT. Amino acids: CASSLNSGQVNTEAFF.

This clonotype was seen more than once but under ten times. This rearrangement joins TRBV12-3 or TRBV12-4 to TRBJ1-1; D is perhaps TRBD1 (5 bases). The V end lost 6 bases, the J end lost 1 base, and 15 bases lay between the germline ends. The CDR3 contains 15 residues. The CDR3 protein is CASRTIRQRNTEAFF. CDR3 bases: TGTGCCAGCAGAACAATTCGACAGCGGAACACTGAAGCTTTCTTT.

The chain carries TRBV20-1 and TRBJ1-5; 8 positions agree with TRBD1. Looked up from germline, CDR1 is DFQATT and CDR2 is SNEGSKA (reference sequence). J was trimmed by 2 bases and V by 2 bases; bases with no gene match: 8. The CDR3 totals 16 residues. The CDR3 DNA reads as TGCAGTGCTAGACCCGACAGGGGTGTAGGCAATCAGCCCCAGCATTTT. It yields the protein CSARPDRGVGNQPQHF.

Concerning this clonotype: The missing conserved phenylalanine or tryptophan at the end of this CDR3 makes a read error likely. DNA of the CDR3: TGCAGTGCTGGACCCGGGACTCCGGGCTTAGCTAACTATGGCTACACCTCC. It codes for CSAGPGTPGLANYGYTS. This rearrangement joins TRBV20-1 to TRBJ1-2; the D gene is possibly TRBD1 (5 bases). V gave up 5 bases and J gave up 0 bases, with 22 bases separating them. This CDR3 has 17 residues. CDR1 DFQATT and CDR2 SNEGSKA come from the germline V gene (reference sequence).

V usage is TRBV7-9 and J usage is TRBJ2-7, with a possible D match to TRBD1 (5 bases). This CDR3 spans 13 amino acids. Trimming pared 4 bases from V and 9 bases from J, leaving 16 bases between. Germline values: CDR1 SEHNR, CDR2 FQNEAQ (reference sequence). The CDR3 reads CASSSDLWGLQYV. The DNA for the CDR3 is TGTGCCAGCAGCTCGGACCTTTGGGGCTTGCAGTACGTC.